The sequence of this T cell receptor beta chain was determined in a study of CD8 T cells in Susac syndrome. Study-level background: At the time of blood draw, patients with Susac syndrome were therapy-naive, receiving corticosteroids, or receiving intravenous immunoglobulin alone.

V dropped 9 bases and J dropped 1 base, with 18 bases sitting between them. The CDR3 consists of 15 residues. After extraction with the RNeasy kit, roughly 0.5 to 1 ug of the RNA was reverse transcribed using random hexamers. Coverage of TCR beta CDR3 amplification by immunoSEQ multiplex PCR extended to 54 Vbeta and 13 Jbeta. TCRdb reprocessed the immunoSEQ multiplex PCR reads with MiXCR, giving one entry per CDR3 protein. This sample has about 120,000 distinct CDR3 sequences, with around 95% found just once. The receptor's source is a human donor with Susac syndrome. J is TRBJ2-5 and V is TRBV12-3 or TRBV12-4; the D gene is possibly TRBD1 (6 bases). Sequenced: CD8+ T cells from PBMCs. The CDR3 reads CASGESDRPQETQYF. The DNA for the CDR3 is TGTGCCAGTGGGGAGTCCGACAGGCCCCAAGAGACCCAGTACTTC.